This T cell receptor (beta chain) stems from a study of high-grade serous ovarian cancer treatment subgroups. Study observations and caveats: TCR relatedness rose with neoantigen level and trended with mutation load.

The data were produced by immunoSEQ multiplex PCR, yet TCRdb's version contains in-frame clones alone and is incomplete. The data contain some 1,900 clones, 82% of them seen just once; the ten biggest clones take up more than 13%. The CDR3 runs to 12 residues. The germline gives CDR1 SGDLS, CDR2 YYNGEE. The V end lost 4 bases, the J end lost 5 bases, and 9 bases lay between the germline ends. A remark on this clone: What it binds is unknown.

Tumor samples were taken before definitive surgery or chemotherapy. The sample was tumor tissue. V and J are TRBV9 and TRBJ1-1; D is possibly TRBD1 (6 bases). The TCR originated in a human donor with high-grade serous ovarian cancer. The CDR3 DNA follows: TGTGCCAGCAGCCCTCAGGGGACTGAAGCTTTCTTT. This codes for CASSPQGTEAFF.